This T cell receptor (beta chain) was identified in a study of blood T cell repertoires in COVID-19. CDR3 length: 15 residues. Germline lookup yields CDR1 SNHLY and CDR2 FYNNEI. V shed 7 bases, J shed 1 base, and the junction held 6 bases outside the gene matches. Clones were sequenced by immunoSEQ multiplex PCR, and TCRdb holds only the in-frame ones, with some missing. This sample has 250,000 to 350,000 clones, with around 87% found just once. The receptor comes from a man aged 18 to 30 with active or convalescent COVID-19. Sequences were obtained from peripheral blood. The rearrangement links TRBV2 to TRBJ2-5, with TRBD2 matching over 10 bases. CDR3 loop: CASIRTSGFQETQYF. In DNA, the CDR3 is TGTGCCAGCATCAGGACTAGCGGTTTCCAAGAGACCCAGTACTTC.